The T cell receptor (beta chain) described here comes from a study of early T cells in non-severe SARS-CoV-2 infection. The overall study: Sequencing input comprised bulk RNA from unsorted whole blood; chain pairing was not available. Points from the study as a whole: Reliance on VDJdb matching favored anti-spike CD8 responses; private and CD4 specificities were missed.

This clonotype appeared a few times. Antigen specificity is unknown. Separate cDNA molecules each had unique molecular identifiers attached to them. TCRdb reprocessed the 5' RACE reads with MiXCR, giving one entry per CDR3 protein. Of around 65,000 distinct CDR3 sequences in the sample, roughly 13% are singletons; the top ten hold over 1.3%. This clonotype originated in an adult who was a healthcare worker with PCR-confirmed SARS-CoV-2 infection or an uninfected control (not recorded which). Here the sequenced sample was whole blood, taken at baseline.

CDR3 in amino acids: CASSGSGTDSYNEQFF. CDR3 DNA: TGTGCCAGTAGTGGTTCGGGGACTGATTCTTACAATGAGCAGTTCTTC. This chain links TRBV19 with TRBJ2-1; maybe TRBD2 (6 bases). Germline V CDR1 and CDR2: LNHDA, SQIVND (reference sequence). With 5 bases removed from V and 4 bases from J, the gap between germline ends came to 18 bases. The CDR3 covers 16 residues.